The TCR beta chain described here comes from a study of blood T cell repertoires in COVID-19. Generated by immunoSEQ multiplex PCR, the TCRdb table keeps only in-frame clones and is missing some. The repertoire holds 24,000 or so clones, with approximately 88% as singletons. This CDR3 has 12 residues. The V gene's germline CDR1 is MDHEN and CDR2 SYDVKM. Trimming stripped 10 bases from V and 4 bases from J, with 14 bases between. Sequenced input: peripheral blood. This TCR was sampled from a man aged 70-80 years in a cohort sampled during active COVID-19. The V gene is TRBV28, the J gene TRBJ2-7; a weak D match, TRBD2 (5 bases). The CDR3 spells CATRTLAYEQYF. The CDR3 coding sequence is TGTGCCACCCGGACCCTAGCTTACGAGCAGTACTTC.